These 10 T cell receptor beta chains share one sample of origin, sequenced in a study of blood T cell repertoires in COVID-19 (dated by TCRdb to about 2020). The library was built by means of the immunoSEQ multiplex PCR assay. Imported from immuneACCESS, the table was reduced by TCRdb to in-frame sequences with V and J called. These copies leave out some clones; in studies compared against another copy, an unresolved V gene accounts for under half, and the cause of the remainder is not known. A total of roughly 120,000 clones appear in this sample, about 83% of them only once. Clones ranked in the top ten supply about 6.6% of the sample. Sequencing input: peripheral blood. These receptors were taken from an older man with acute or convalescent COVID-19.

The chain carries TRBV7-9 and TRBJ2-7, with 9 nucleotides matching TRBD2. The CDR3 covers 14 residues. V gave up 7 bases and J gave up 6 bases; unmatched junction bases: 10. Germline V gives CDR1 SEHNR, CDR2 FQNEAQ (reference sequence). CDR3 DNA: TGTGCCAGCAACCGAGCGGGACTAGCCGGCGAGCAGTACTTC. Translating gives CASNRAGLAGEQYF.

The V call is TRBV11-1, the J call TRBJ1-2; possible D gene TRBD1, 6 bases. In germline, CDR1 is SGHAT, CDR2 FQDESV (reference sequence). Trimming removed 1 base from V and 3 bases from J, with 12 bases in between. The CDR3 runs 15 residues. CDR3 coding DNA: TGTGCCAGCAGCTTAGACACCAGGGGTGACTATGGCTACACCTTC. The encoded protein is CASSLDTRGDYGYTF.

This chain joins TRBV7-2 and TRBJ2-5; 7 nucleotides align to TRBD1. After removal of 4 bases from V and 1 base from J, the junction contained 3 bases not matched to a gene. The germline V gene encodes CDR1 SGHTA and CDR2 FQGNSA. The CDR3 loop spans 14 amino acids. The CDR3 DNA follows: TGTGCCAGCAGCTACAACAGGGGCCAAGAGACCCAGTACTTC. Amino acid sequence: CASSYNRGQETQYF.

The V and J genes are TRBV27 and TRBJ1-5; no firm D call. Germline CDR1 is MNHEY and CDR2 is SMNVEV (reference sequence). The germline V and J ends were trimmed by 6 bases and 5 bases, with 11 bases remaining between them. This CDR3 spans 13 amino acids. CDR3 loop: CASSQAVYQPQHF. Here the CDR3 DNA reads TGTGCCAGCAGCCAGGCAGTGTATCAGCCCCAGCATTTT.

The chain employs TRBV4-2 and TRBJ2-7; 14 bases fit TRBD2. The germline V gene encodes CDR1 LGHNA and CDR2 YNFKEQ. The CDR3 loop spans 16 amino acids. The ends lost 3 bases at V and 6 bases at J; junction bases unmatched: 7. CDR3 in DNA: TGTGCCAGCAGCCATGGGACTAGCGGGGGATCTGGCGAGCAGTACTTC. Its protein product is CASSHGTSGGSGEQYF.

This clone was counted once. The CDR3, as DNA: TGTGCCACCAGCAGTGGACTAGCGGGACCAGATACGCAGTATTTT. Protein: CATSSGLAGPDTQYF. The chain employs TRBV15 and TRBJ2-3; 12 bases fit TRBD2. Germline loops: CDR1 LNHNV, CDR2 YYDKDF (reference sequence). This CDR3 spans 15 amino acids. V lost 3 bases and J lost 4; bases outside the gene matches: 2.

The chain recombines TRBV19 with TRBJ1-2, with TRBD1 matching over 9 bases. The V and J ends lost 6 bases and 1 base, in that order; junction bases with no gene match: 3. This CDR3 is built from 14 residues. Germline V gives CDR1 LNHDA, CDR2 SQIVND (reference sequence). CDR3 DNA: TGTGCCAGTAGCAAGGACAGGGGTAACTATGGCTACACCTTC. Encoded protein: CASSKDRGNYGYTF.

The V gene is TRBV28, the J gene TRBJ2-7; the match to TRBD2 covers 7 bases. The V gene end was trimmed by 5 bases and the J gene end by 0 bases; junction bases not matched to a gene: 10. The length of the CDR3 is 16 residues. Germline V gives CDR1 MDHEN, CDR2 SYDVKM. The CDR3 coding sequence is TGTGCCAGCAGTCCCCACCCAAAGCGGGACTCCTACGAGCAGTACTTC. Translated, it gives CASSPHPKRDSYEQYF.

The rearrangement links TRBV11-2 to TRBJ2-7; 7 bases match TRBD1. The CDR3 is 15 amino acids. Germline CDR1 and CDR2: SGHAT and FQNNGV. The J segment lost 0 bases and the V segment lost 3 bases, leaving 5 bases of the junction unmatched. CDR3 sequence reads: CASSFYRDSSYEQYF. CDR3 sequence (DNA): TGTGCCAGCAGCTTTTACCGGGACAGCTCCTACGAGCAGTACTTC.

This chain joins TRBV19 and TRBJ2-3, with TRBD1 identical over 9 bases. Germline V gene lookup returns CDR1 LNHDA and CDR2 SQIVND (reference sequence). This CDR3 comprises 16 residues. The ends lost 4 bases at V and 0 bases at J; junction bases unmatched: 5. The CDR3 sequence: CASSNNRGPSTDTQYF. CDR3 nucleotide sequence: TGTGCCAGTAGTAACAACAGGGGGCCGAGCACAGATACGCAGTATTTT.